The 24 T cell receptor beta chains presented below share a single source sample, sequenced in a study of glioma-infiltrating T cells. TCR alpha and beta CDR3 regions were amplified from RNA using iRepertoire nested multiplex PCR. TCRdb re-derived calls from the multiplex PCR reads in MiXCR, one entry per CDR3 protein. Of about 210,000 distinct CDR3 sequences detected, about 31% appear once; the ten largest clones hold 20% to 25%. The sequenced sample consisted of glioma tissue, nonneoplastic brain tissue, or PBMCs (not recorded which). These receptors were collected from a human donor with low-grade glioma or glioblastoma, undergoing nonglioma brain surgery, or in good health (not recorded which).

The sample holds many counts of this clonotype. The chain has TRBV6-2 or TRBV6-3 and TRBJ1-2; weak D call: TRBD1 (6 bases). CDR1 and CDR2 from the germline V gene are MNHEY and SVGEGT. V was pared by 6 bases and J by 6 bases, with 14 bases between. The CDR3 consists of 13 residues. CDR3 DNA: TGTGCCAGCAGACGGTCGGGGGGCGATGGCTACACCTTC. Residues: CASRRSGGDGYTF.

As regards this clonotype: The germline gene is not matched at one end of the junction; a read error may be the cause. This sequence joins TRBV27 and TRBJ1-6; D might be TRBD1 (6 bases). The CDR3 contains 14 residues. Germline-derived CDR1 and CDR2 are MNHEY and SMNVEV (reference sequence). CDR3: CASSYYRANSPIHF. CDR3 DNA sequence: TGTGCCAGCAGTTACTACAGGGCCAATTCACCCATCCACTTT.

A remark on this clonotype: Being one base from a much bigger clone, this may be a read error. The J gene is TRBJ2-1, the V gene TRBV7-6; TRBD2 might be the D (6 bases). This CDR3 comprises 14 residues. Germline assignment: CDR1 SGHVS and CDR2 FNYEAQ. The CDR3 here is CASSPSGSYNEKFF. The CDR3 DNA sequence: TGTGCTAGCAGCCCCAGCGGGTCCTACAATGAGAAGTTCTTC.

This clonotype was counted many times. The chain employs TRBV4-3 and TRBJ2-7, with D possibly being TRBD2 (6 bases). The CDR3 contains 14 residues. V lost 0 bases and J lost 6, with 12 bases in between. Germline V gene data show CDR1 as LGHNA and CDR2 as YSLEER. This chain's CDR3 is CASSQEDGRGEQYF. The DNA of the CDR3 is TGCGCCAGCAGCCAAGAGGACGGGAGAGGCGAGCAGTACTTC.

This clonotype was detected ten times or more. The V and J genes are TRBV27 and TRBJ2-7, with D possibly TRBD2 on 5 matching bases. V gave up 8 bases and J gave up 7 bases, with 15 bases separating them. Germline CDR1 is MNHEY and CDR2 is SMNVEV (reference sequence). This CDR3 contains 12 residues. CDR3 amino acids: CASGPLEGEQYF. The CDR3 nucleotides are TGTGCCAGCGGCCCACTAGAGGGTGAGCAGTACTTC.

This clonotype has only a few counts. The chain links TRBV12-5 to TRBJ1-3; unclear D gene. The germline V gene encodes CDR1 LGHNT and CDR2 FRNRAP. V gave up 5 bases and J gave up 4 bases, with 3 bases separating them. There are 11 residues in the CDR3. The CDR3 nucleotides are TGTGCTAGTGGTATAGGAAACACCATATATTTT. This codes for CASGIGNTIYF.

The chain uses TRBV27 and TRBJ1-5; D remains unclear. Trimming removed 5 bases from V and 7 bases from J, with 12 bases in between. The CDR3 has 13 amino acids. The germline V gene has CDR1 MNHEY and CDR2 SMNVEV (reference sequence). CDR3 nucleotides: TGTGCCAGCAGTGATCTGGGAACCCAGCCCCAGCATTTT. The encoded protein is CASSDLGTQPQHF.

Worth noting for this clonotype: A clone one base away is much larger, so this may be a read error. V gene TRBV6-1 combines with J gene TRBJ2-5; perhaps TRBD2 as D (6 bases). The CDR3 length is 15 residues. The germline gives CDR1 MNHNS, CDR2 SASEGT. CDR3 residues: CASSVRDSGEETEYF. The CDR3 DNA reads as TGTGCCAGCAGCGTGCGGGACTCCGGGGAGGAGACCGAGTACTTC.

In its sample, this clonotype was seen many times. This sequence joins TRBV7-2 and TRBJ2-3; possible D gene TRBD2, 5 bases. The CDR3 is made up of 15 amino acids. Germline lookup yields CDR1 SGHTA and CDR2 FQGNSA. Trimming pared 4 bases from V and 2 bases from J, leaving 13 bases between. CDR3: CASSSQRAATDTQYF. CDR3 sequence (DNA): TGTGCCAGCAGCTCGCAAAGAGCGGCCACAGATACGCAGTATTTT. Variable domain in full (rest from reference TRBV7-2 and TRBJ2-3): GAGVSQSPSNKVTEKGKDVELRCDPISGHTALYWYRQSLGQGLEFLIYFQGNSAPDKSGLPSDRFSAERTGGSVSTLTIQRTQQEDSAVYLCASSSQRAATDTQYFGPGTRLTVL.

The sample holds many counts of this clonotype. V usage is TRBV7-2 and J usage is TRBJ2-3; possible D gene TRBD1, 5 bases. This CDR3 region has 14 residues. The germline V gene encodes CDR1 SGHTA and CDR2 FQGNSA. Trimming removed 8 bases at V and 1 base at J, with 13 bases between. The DNA for the CDR3 is TGTGCCAGCGCAGGGTCGTTTCGCACAGATACGCAGTATTTT. As protein: CASAGSFRTDTQYF.

Points on this clonotype: A much larger clonotype is one base distant, so this may be a read error. The conserved final phenylalanine or tryptophan is absent from the CDR3, which likely points to a read error. This chain connects TRBV6-1 to TRBJ2-1; 10 nucleotides match TRBD2. This CDR3 region has 16 residues. Per the germline V gene, CDR1 is MNHNS and CDR2 is SASEGT. V trimming: 7 bases; J trimming: 1 base; junction bases outside the gene matches: 7. CDR3 sequence: CASTNSSGRSYNEQFL. In DNA, the CDR3 is TGTGCCAGCACTAATAGTAGCGGGAGGTCCTACAATGAGCAGTTCCTC.

This clonotype was observed at least ten times. The genes are TRBV20-1 and TRBJ2-7, with 16 bases aligning to TRBD2. The CDR3 is 18 residues long. J lost 0 bases, V lost 5 bases, and 10 bases had no gene match. From germline, CDR1 is DFQATT and CDR2 SNEGSKA (reference sequence). Here the CDR3 reads CSALGGLAGGKSSYEQYF. The CDR3 DNA reads as TGCAGTGCTCTCGGGGGACTAGCGGGAGGGAAAAGCTCCTACGAGCAGTACTTC.

This clonotype was seen a few times. The chain uses TRBV12-5 and TRBJ2-7; 7 bases are a match to TRBD2. Germline trimming cut 4 bases from V and 2 bases from J; bases unmatched to any gene: 8. Germline V gene lookup returns CDR1 LGHNT and CDR2 FRNRAP. The CDR3 length is 15 residues. CDR3 residues: CASGSPGRAAYEQYF. The CDR3, as DNA: TGTGCTAGTGGTTCCCCGGGGAGGGCGGCCTACGAGCAGTACTTC.

There are many counts of this clonotype. The chain recombines TRBV6-6 with TRBJ2-7, with no clear D. The CDR3 is made up of 13 amino acids. V lost 0 bases to trimming and J lost 3 bases, with 6 bases between them. The V gene's germline CDR1 is MNHNY and CDR2 SVGAGI (reference sequence). DNA for the CDR3: TGTGCCAGCAGTTACTCAAGGCACTACGAGCAGTACTTC. Residues: CASSYSRHYEQYF.

This clonotype was counted between two and nine times. V gene TRBV4-1 combines with J gene TRBJ2-5, with D maybe TRBD1 (6 bases). Trimming left V 4 bases short and J 4 bases short, with 10 bases between. The CDR3 is 13 residues long. Germline V lookup: CDR1 MGHRA, CDR2 YSYEKL. CDR3 region: CASSRGGRETQYF. The CDR3 bases are TGCGCCAGCAGCCGAGGGGGTCGAGAGACCCAGTACTTC.

The table lists this clonotype with a few counts. The chain couples TRBV11-2 to TRBJ2-7; D could derive from TRBD1 or TRBD2 (6 bases each). Between the trimmed V and J ends, which lost 6 bases and 3 bases, there was a span of 15 bases. CDR3 length equals 14 residues. From germline, CDR1 is SGHAT and CDR2 FQNNGV. The CDR3 DNA follows: TGTGCCAGCAGGCTAGGTGGGGGGCGCTACGAGCAGTACTTC. It yields the protein CASRLGGGRYEQYF. Complete variable domain (other parts from reference TRBV11-2 and TRBJ2-7): EAGVAQSPRYKIIEKRQSVAFWCNPISGHATLYWYQQILGQGPKLLIQFQNNGVVDDSQLPKDRFSAERLKGVDSTLKIQPAKLEDSAVYLCASRLGGGRYEQYFGPGTRLTVT.

This chain uses TRBV20-1 with TRBJ2-1; 8 positions match TRBD2. Looked up from germline, CDR1 is DFQATT and CDR2 is SNEGSKA (reference sequence). The CDR3 has 14 residues. Unmatched junction bases numbered 8, after V lost 6 bases and J lost 4 bases. CDR3 sequence (DNA): TGCAGTGCCCTACCTAGCGGGCTTTACAATGAGCAGTTCTTC. It yields the protein CSALPSGLYNEQFF.

This clonotype was detected ten times or more. This sequence joins TRBV6-1 and TRBJ2-1; 7 bases fit TRBD2. Germline CDR1 MNHNS, CDR2 SASEGT. V was pared by 5 bases and J by 6 bases, with 4 bases of the junction left unmatched. This CDR3 spans 13 amino acids. The CDR3 DNA reads as TGTGCCAGCAGTCGGACTAGAGGCAATGAGCAGTTCTTC. This gives the protein CASSRTRGNEQFF.

To note about this clonotype: A much larger clone lies one base from this, so it may be a read error. The gene calls are TRBV7-2 and TRBJ2-7; 8 nucleotides agree with TRBD2. The germline V gene encodes CDR1 SGHTA and CDR2 FQGNSA. This CDR3 spans 17 amino acids. CDR3 residues: CASSLAQGAGVRNEQHF. The DNA of the CDR3 is TGTGCCAGCAGCTTAGCGCAGGGAGCGGGAGTCCGGAACGAGCAGCACTTC.

In regard to this clonotype: A much larger clone differs by one base, so this may be a read error. The CDR3 ends on some other residue instead of the conserved phenylalanine or tryptophan, so this is likely a read error. The chain couples TRBV4-2 to TRBJ1-2; 8 bases are a match to TRBD1. Germline lookup yields CDR1 LGHNA and CDR2 YNFKEQ. Trimming took 1 base from V and 6 from J; bases not matched to a gene: 4. CDR3 length: 14 residues. CDR3 loop: CASSQATGGDGYTL. As DNA, the CDR3 is TGTGCCAGCAGCCAAGCAACAGGGGGTGATGGCTACACCCTC.

Note on this clonotype: Possible read error: a much larger clone is one base away. The chain carries TRBV10-2 and TRBJ2-7; D unclear. Trimming took 3 bases from V and 3 from J, leaving 15 bases between them. Germline-derived CDR1 and CDR2 are WSHSY and SAAADI. CDR3 length: 15 amino acids. The CDR3 nucleotides are TGCGCCAGCAGTGATTCCCAAGGGCTGATCTACGAGCAGTACTTC. Its translation is CASSDSQGLIYEQYF.

There are a few counts of this clonotype. This chain uses TRBV7-2 with TRBJ2-5, with 7 bases fitting TRBD2. The germline gives CDR1 SGHTA, CDR2 FQGNSA. Germline trimming cut 5 bases from V and 7 bases from J; bases unmatched to any gene: 13. The CDR3 covers 15 residues. The CDR3 nucleotides are TGTGCCAGCAGCGGAATAAGGACAACGGGGGGGACCCAGTACTTC. It encodes CASSGIRTTGGTQYF.

V usage is TRBV18 and J usage is TRBJ1-4; 8 bases fit TRBD1. CDR1 is KGHSH, CDR2 LQKENI, per germline. The CDR3 covers 17 residues. Unmatched junction bases numbered 8, after V lost 3 bases and J lost 2 bases. The DNA of the CDR3 is TGTGCCAGCTCACCGGCGGGGACAGGTGGCACTAATGAAAAACTGTTTTTT. As protein: CASSPAGTGGTNEKLFF.

The table lists this clonotype with many counts. The chain employs TRBV5-4 and TRBJ1-1; D not certain. The CDR3 is 12 amino acids. The V and J ends lost 2 bases and 6 bases respectively, with 8 bases between them. In germline, CDR1 is SGHNT, CDR2 YYREEE (reference sequence). As DNA, the CDR3 is TGTGCCAGCAGCTTACTTAACGCTGAAGCTTTCTTT. Translation: CASSLLNAEAFF.